The 11 T cell receptor beta chains below come from one sample, sequenced in a study of blood T cell repertoires in COVID-19. Libraries were prepared by immunoSEQ multiplex PCR; TCRdb keeps only in-frame clonotypes and omits some of them. The sample carries roughly 350,000 clones, 75% to 90% recorded once. The sample consisted of peripheral blood. The receptor source for this set is a woman aged 45-65 years with COVID-19, enrolled during active disease.

This chain connects TRBV19 to TRBJ1-1; no clear D gene. The length of the CDR3 is 16 residues. V lost 5 bases and J lost 2, with 18 bases in between. Germline loops: CDR1 LNHDA, CDR2 SQIVND (reference sequence). CDR3 protein: CASSLTADWVNTEAFF. CDR3 nucleotide sequence: TGTGCCAGTAGTCTAACCGCGGACTGGGTCAACACTGAAGCTTTCTTT.

The chain uses TRBV30 and TRBJ2-1; D ambiguous. The CDR3 is 11 residues long. V lost 2 bases and J 14 bases, leaving 13 bases between the germline ends. Germline CDR1 reads GTSNPN; CDR2 reads SVGIG (reference sequence). The CDR3 nucleotides are TGTGCCTGGAGTCAACTACCTAGTGAGTTCTTC. Its protein is CAWSQLPSEFF.

The CDR3 is CASSLGTVGNTIYF. The CDR3 nucleotides read TGTGCCAGCAGCTTAGGGACAGTGGGAAACACCATATATTTT. The V call is TRBV7-2, the J call TRBJ1-3; D perhaps matches TRBD1 (6 bases). Trimming left V 1 base short and J 4 bases short, with 8 bases between. Germline CDR1 reads SGHTA; CDR2 reads FQGNSA. The CDR3 has 14 amino acids. The complete variable domain, with remaining parts taken from reference TRBV7-2 and TRBJ1-3, reads GAGVSQSPSNKVTEKGKDVELRCDPISGHTALYWYRQSLGQGLEFLIYFQGNSAPDKSGLPSDRFSAERTGGSVSTLTIQRTQQEDSAVYLCASSLGTVGNTIYFGEGSWLTVV.

The rearrangement joins TRBV5-4 to TRBJ2-3; 11 bases are a match to TRBD2. The length of the CDR3 is 17 residues. Germline CDR1 SGHNT, CDR2 YYREEE (reference sequence). The junction had 7 bases not matched to a gene; V was cut back by 3 bases and J by 1 base. The CDR3 bases are TGTGCCAGCAGCTCGATAGCGGGAGGGCTGGGCACAGATACGCAGTATTTT. This encodes CASSSIAGGLGTDTQYF.

The chain has TRBV5-1 and TRBJ2-7; 7 bases map to TRBD2. CDR1 is SGHRS, CDR2 YFSETQ, per germline. The CDR3 runs to 16 residues. J lost 2 bases, V lost 0 bases, and 8 bases had no gene match. CDR3 sequence (DNA): TGCGCCAGCAGCTTGGCCGGGCTAGCGGATGCCTACGAGCAGTACTTC. It is translated as CASSLAGLADAYEQYF. Full variable domain (outside the CDR3, taken from reference TRBV5-1 and TRBJ2-7): KAGVTQTPRYLIKTRGQQVTLSCSPISGHRSVSWYQQTPGQGLQFLFEYFSETQRNKGNFPGRFSGRQFSNSRSEMNVSTLELGDSALYLCASSLAGLADAYEQYFGPGTRLTVT.

The chain is built from TRBV27 and TRBJ2-7, with 10 bases lining up with TRBD1. CDR3 size: 14 residues. Germline CDR1 reads MNHEY; CDR2 reads SMNVEV (reference sequence). The V and J ends lost 6 bases and 4 bases, in that order; junction bases with no gene match: 6. CDR3 bases: TGTGCCAGCAGCCCCGACAGGGGGCGGTACGAGCAGTACTTC. Its protein product is CASSPDRGRYEQYF.

This rearrangement joins TRBV6-2 or TRBV6-3 to TRBJ2-3; unclear D gene. Germline CDR1 and CDR2: MNHEY and SVGEGT. The CDR3 runs 14 residues. V dropped 0 bases and J dropped 5 bases, with 9 bases sitting between them. The CDR3 DNA reads as TGTGCCAGCAGTTACTCCCCCTATGAAGATACGCAGTATTTT. Protein sequence: CASSYSPYEDTQYF.

The chain employs TRBV27 and TRBJ2-7; TRBD2 matches 12 bases. CDR1 is MNHEY and CDR2 is SMNVEV in the germline V gene (reference sequence). The CDR3 is made up of 14 amino acids. The V segment lost 6 bases and the J segment 9 bases; nucleotides outside the gene matches: 9. The CDR3 loop is CASSRRGLAGGQYF. CDR3 DNA: TGTGCCAGCAGCCGACGGGGACTAGCGGGCGGGCAGTACTTC.

The V and J genes are TRBV5-1 and TRBJ2-7; TRBD1 matches 9 bases. Germline CDR1 is SGHRS and CDR2 is YFSETQ. The CDR3 has 14 residues. V lost 4 bases and J lost 2; bases outside the gene matches: 4. CDR3: CASSDTGGPYEQYF. The CDR3 DNA reads as TGCGCCAGCAGCGACACAGGGGGCCCCTACGAGCAGTACTTC.

This chain uses TRBV7-9 with TRBJ2-7; the match to TRBD1 covers 10 bases. The germline V gene has CDR1 SEHNR and CDR2 FQNEAQ (reference sequence). With 5 bases clipped from V and 7 bases from J, the junction kept 8 bases outside the gene matches. This CDR3 spans 14 amino acids. CDR3 sequence: CASSPGQGGVEQYF. The DNA for the CDR3 is TGTGCCAGCAGCCCAGGACAGGGGGGAGTAGAGCAGTACTTC.

This clone was detected only once. V is TRBV30 and J is TRBJ1-2; D gene unclear. CDR3 length: 12 residues. V lost 0 bases, J lost 8 bases, and 10 bases lay in between. Germline V CDR1 and CDR2: GTSNPN, SVGIG (reference sequence). The CDR3 spells CAWSVGVGGYTF. CDR3 bases: TGTGCCTGGAGTGTAGGAGTCGGGGGCTACACCTTC.